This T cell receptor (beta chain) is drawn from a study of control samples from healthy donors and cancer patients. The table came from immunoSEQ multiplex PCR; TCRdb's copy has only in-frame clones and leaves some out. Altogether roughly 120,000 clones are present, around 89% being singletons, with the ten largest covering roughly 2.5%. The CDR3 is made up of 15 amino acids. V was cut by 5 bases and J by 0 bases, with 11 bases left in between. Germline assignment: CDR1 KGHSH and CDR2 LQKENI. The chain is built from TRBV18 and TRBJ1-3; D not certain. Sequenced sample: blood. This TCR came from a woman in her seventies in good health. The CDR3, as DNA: TGTGCCAGCTCAACGACGGATGTCTCTGGAAACACCATATATTTT. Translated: CASSTTDVSGNTIYF.